These 27 T cell receptor beta chains were all obtained from the same sample, sequenced in a study of cytomegalovirus exposure and HLA in healthy donors. 60 Vbeta and 13 Jbeta primers were used in PCR. Sequenced by immunoSEQ multiplex PCR; TCRdb stores in-frame clones only, minus some. The sample includes around 150,000 clones, approximately 81% of them seen just once. Sequencing used PBMCs. The source of these receptors is a boy younger than 10 in good health and CMV-seronegative.

V usage is TRBV5-1 and J usage is TRBJ2-1; TRBD2 aligns across 7 bases. Germline CDR1 and CDR2: SGHRS and YFSETQ. V gave up 6 bases and J gave up 5 bases; unmatched junction bases: 8. This CDR3 is built from 14 residues. The CDR3: CASTLLTSNNEQFF. DNA for the CDR3: TGCGCCAGCACGCTGCTGACTAGCAACAATGAGCAGTTCTTC.

The chain is built from TRBV5-8 and TRBJ1-2; possibly TRBD1 for D (5 bases). Germline-derived CDR1 and CDR2 are SGHTS and YDEGEE. The CDR3 contains 18 residues. Trimming cost V 3 bases and J 6 bases, with 27 bases left between them. The CDR3 here is CASSWGDQRSLTIDGYTF. CDR3 in DNA: TGTGCCAGCAGCTGGGGGGACCAGAGATCACTAACCATAGATGGCTACACCTTC. Based on the CDR3 plus reference TRBV5-8 and TRBJ1-2, the full variable domain is EAGVTQSPTHLIKTRGQQATLRCSPISGHTSVYWYQQALGLGLQFLLWYDEGEERNRGNFPPRFSGRQFPNYSSELNVNALELEDSALYLCASSWGDQRSLTIDGYTFGSGTRLTVV.

The chain recombines TRBV2 with TRBJ1-5; 7 positions match TRBD1. The germline gives CDR1 SNHLY, CDR2 FYNNEI. V dropped 5 bases and J dropped 0; count of bases not matched to a gene: 4. This CDR3 region has 15 residues. The chain's CDR3 is CASSHRGYSNQPQHF. CDR3 sequence (DNA): TGTGCCAGCAGTCACAGGGGTTATAGCAATCAGCCCCAGCATTTT.

This chain links TRBV9 with TRBJ2-1; 8 nucleotides agree with TRBD2. The J segment lost 4 bases and the V segment lost 3 bases, leaving 9 bases of the junction unmatched. This CDR3 has 16 amino acids. Germline-derived CDR1 and CDR2 are SGDLS and YYNGEE. Here the CDR3 reads CASSGPGLGLYNEQFF. The CDR3 nucleotides read TGTGCCAGCAGCGGACCGGGACTAGGCCTTTACAATGAGCAGTTCTTC.

The J gene is TRBJ2-4, the V gene TRBV5-4; TRBD1 matches at 10 bases. The CDR3 is 15 amino acids. Unmatched junction bases numbered 7, after V lost 4 bases and J lost 6 bases. CDR1 SGHNT and CDR2 YYREEE come from the germline V gene (reference sequence). CDR3 nucleotide sequence: TGTGCCAGCAGCCCTTCGTGGGACAGGGGAAACATTCAGTACTTC. It is translated as CASSPSWDRGNIQYF.

Written as DNA, the CDR3 is TGTGCCAGCAGCTTAATGTCTAGCGGGGGGGCTGTGCTGTTTTTT. It encodes CASSLMSSGGAVLFF. This rearrangement joins TRBV27 to TRBJ2-2; 12 nucleotides agree with TRBD2. CDR1 is MNHEY, CDR2 SMNVEV, per germline (reference sequence). J gave up 13 bases and V 6 bases, and 12 bases lay outside the gene matches. The CDR3 runs 15 residues.

This sequence joins TRBV28 and TRBJ1-1; D call uncertain. Looked up from germline, CDR1 is MDHEN and CDR2 is SYDVKM. The CDR3 extends over 14 amino acids. V lost 6 bases and J 5 bases, leaving 16 bases between the germline ends. Here the CDR3 DNA reads TGTGCCAGCAGCCTGACACTCGACCGTACTGAAGCTTTCTTT. Translating it yields CASSLTLDRTEAFF.

The rearrangement uses TRBV28 and TRBJ2-3; 12 bases match TRBD1. Germline trimming cut 7 bases from V and 5 bases from J; bases unmatched to any gene: 10. Germline CDR1 and CDR2: MDHEN and SYDVKM. CDR3 size: 16 residues. The CDR3 DNA reads TGTGCCAGCACCTCGAGGGGACAGGGGGCTGGAGATACGCAGTATTTT. Protein: CASTSRGQGAGDTQYF.

V is TRBV7-3 and J is TRBJ2-5, with D perhaps TRBD2 (7 bases). The germline gives CDR1 SGHTA, CDR2 FQGTGA. The ends were cut back, 2 bases at V and 5 bases at J, with 15 bases in the middle. CDR3 length: 15 residues. Written as DNA, the CDR3 is TGTGCCAGCAGCTTACAAGGGGGGGCTCAGGAGACCCAGTACTTC. Amino acids: CASSLQGGAQETQYF.

V usage is TRBV29-1 and J usage is TRBJ2-3; D may be TRBD2 (7 bases). Per the germline V gene, CDR1 is SQVTM and CDR2 is ANQGSEA. Trimming took 7 bases from V and 7 from J, leaving 21 bases between them. The CDR3 runs 14 residues. The CDR3 DNA is TGCAGCGCCGGCAGGGAGGGGGGCCCAAATACGCAGTATTTT. Amino acid sequence: CSAGREGGPNTQYF.

This rearrangement joins TRBV6-5 to TRBJ1-2; TRBD1 matches 7 bases. Unmatched junction bases numbered 2, after V lost 2 bases and J lost 2 bases. The germline V gene has CDR1 MNHEY and CDR2 SVGAGI. There are 14 residues in the CDR3. The CDR3 DNA is TGTGCCAGCAGTTACGAGGGGGCGAACTATGGCTACACCTTC. Translated, it gives CASSYEGANYGYTF.

V gene TRBV5-1 combines with J gene TRBJ2-6; D not certain. Germline V gene sequence: CDR1 SGHRS, CDR2 YFSETQ. The CDR3 consists of 19 residues. V gave up 4 bases and J gave up 4 bases, with 24 bases separating them. The CDR3 coding sequence is TGCGCCAGCAGCCCCGCAAAGGCTACAGCCCCTACGGGGGCCAACGTCCTGACTTTC. It encodes CASSPAKATAPTGANVLTF.

The J gene is TRBJ2-5, the V gene TRBV11-1; tentative D call: TRBD1 (6 bases). Germline CDR1 reads SGHAT; CDR2 reads FQDESV (reference sequence). Between the trimmed V and J ends, which lost 5 bases and 4 bases, there was a span of 11 bases. This CDR3 has 13 residues. The CDR3 protein is CASSPRGSETQYF. CDR3 nucleotide sequence: TGTGCCAGCAGCCCCAGGGGATCAGAGACCCAGTACTTC.

The chain carries TRBV11-1 and TRBJ2-1; D may be TRBD1 (6 bases). Trimming removed 4 bases from V and 0 bases from J, with 10 bases in between. The CDR3 length is 15 residues. The germline V gene has CDR1 SGHAT and CDR2 FQDESV (reference sequence). The CDR3 nucleotides read TGTGCCAGCAGCTACAGGGTCAGCTCCTACAATGAGCAGTTCTTC. Its translation is CASSYRVSSYNEQFF. Drawing the rest from reference TRBV11-1 and TRBJ2-1, the complete variable domain is EAEVAQSPRYKITEKSQAVAFWCDPISGHATLYWYRQILGQGPELLVQFQDESVVDDSQLPKDRFSAERLKGVDSTLKIQPAELGDSAMYLCASSYRVSSYNEQFFGPGTRLTVL.

This clone has a single count. The V call is TRBV5-4, the J call TRBJ2-5, with D tentatively TRBD1 (6 bases). Trimming removed 0 bases at V and 5 bases at J, with 8 bases between. Germline V gene data show CDR1 as SGHNT and CDR2 as YYREEE (reference sequence). The CDR3 is made up of 13 amino acids. CDR3 sequence (DNA): TGTGCCAGCAGCTTGGGACAGGCGGAGACCCAGTACTTC. Its protein product is CASSLGQAETQYF. Combining the CDR3 with reference TRBV5-4 and TRBJ2-5 gives the whole variable domain ETGVTQSPTHLIKTRGQQVTLRCSSQSGHNTVSWYQQALGQGPQFIFQYYREEENGRGNFPPRFSGLQFPNYSSELNVNALELDDSALYLCASSLGQAETQYFGPGTRLLVL.

The chain's CDR3 is CSGKTSGPGNEQFF. The CDR3 region has the DNA TGCAGCGGAAAAACTAGCGGGCCTGGCAATGAGCAGTTCTTC. The chain links TRBV29-1 to TRBJ2-1; 9 bases are a match to TRBD2. Germline CDR1 reads SQVTM; CDR2 reads ANQGSEA. This CDR3 has 14 residues. V gave up 7 bases and J gave up 6 bases; unmatched junction bases: 10.

The CDR3 loop reads CASSLSADLGGNTIYF. CDR3 coding DNA: TGTGCCAGCAGTTTATCTGCCGACCTCGGGGGAAACACCATATATTTT. The rearrangement uses TRBV27 and TRBJ1-3; D remains unclear. The CDR3 has 16 residues. Germline V gives CDR1 MNHEY, CDR2 SMNVEV (reference sequence). The V end lost 0 bases, the J end lost 4 bases, and 13 bases lay between the germline ends.

The rearrangement joins TRBV4-2 to TRBJ1-3; no clear D. The V end lost 0 bases, the J end lost 0 bases, and 9 bases lay between the germline ends. CDR3 size: 16 residues. CDR1 and CDR2 from the germline V gene are LGHNA and YNFKEQ. The CDR3 nucleotides are TGTGCCAGCAGCCAAGAGGCGGGAAGCTCTGGAAACACCATATATTTT. It encodes CASSQEAGSSGNTIYF.

This clone was counted a few times. V is TRBV7-2 and J is TRBJ2-1; the D is unclear. V was trimmed by 0 bases and J by 9 bases, leaving 18 bases between them. This CDR3 contains 16 residues. Germline V gene sequence: CDR1 SGHTA, CDR2 FQGNSA. The CDR3 bases are TGTGCCAGCAGCTTAGCGATCATCCCAGGTGGTACTGAGCAGTTCTTC. Its protein is CASSLAIIPGGTEQFF.

V is TRBV7-9 and J is TRBJ2-7, with 11 positions matching TRBD2. Germline-derived CDR1 and CDR2 are SEHNR and FQNEAQ (reference sequence). The CDR3 sequence is 15 residues long. V dropped 8 bases and J dropped 1; count of bases not matched to a gene: 7. CDR3 sequence reads: CASGIAGGRSYEQYF. In DNA, the CDR3 is TGTGCCAGCGGAATAGCGGGAGGGCGGTCCTACGAGCAGTACTTC.

As regards this clone: Compared with germline, one end of the junction differs, possibly owing to a read error. This sequence joins TRBV19 and TRBJ1-6, with 7 positions matching TRBD1. The CDR3 contains 14 residues. Germline V gene data show CDR1 as LNHDA and CDR2 as SQIVND (reference sequence). The CDR3 DNA is TGTGCCAGTAGTCCGACAGGGCCTAATTCACCCCCCCACTTT. Translation: CASSPTGPNSPPHF.

The V and J genes are TRBV18 and TRBJ2-7; 7 bases fit TRBD1. CDR1 and CDR2 (germline): KGHSH, LQKENI. V shed 3 bases and J 8 bases; nucleotides not matched to a gene: 13. The CDR3 runs 15 residues. Here the CDR3 DNA reads TGTGCCAGCTCACCTCGACAGGGAATAGTGTATCAGCAGTACTTC. Its protein is CASSPRQGIVYQQYF.

This chain uses TRBV9 with TRBJ1-2; 8 positions agree with TRBD1. The CDR3 sequence is 17 residues long. Germline V gene data show CDR1 as SGDLS and CDR2 as YYNGEE. The junction had 15 bases not matched to a gene; V was cut back by 4 bases and J by 4 bases. CDR3 in DNA: TGTGCCAGCAGCCCCCGTGGGACAGGACGTAAACCCTATGGCTACACCTTC. Amino acids: CASSPRGTGRKPYGYTF.

The gene calls are TRBV4-1 and TRBJ2-1; perhaps TRBD2 as D (5 bases). Per the germline V gene, CDR1 is MGHRA and CDR2 is YSYEKL. V was trimmed by 6 bases and J by 9 bases, leaving 18 bases between them. The CDR3 consists of 14 residues. The CDR3 bases are TGCGCCAGCAGGACTAACAAGGGTCTCAGTGAGCAGTTCTTC. This sequence encodes CASRTNKGLSEQFF.

This clone was observed a handful of times. The chain employs TRBV4-2 and TRBJ1-5; the D is unclear. Between the trimmed V and J ends, which lost 1 base and 8 bases, there was a span of 6 bases. CDR3 length equals 12 residues. Germline CDR1 is LGHNA and CDR2 is YNFKEQ. The CDR3 protein is CASSQGREPQHF. Written as DNA, the CDR3 is TGTGCCAGCAGCCAAGGTCGCGAGCCCCAGCATTTT.

The chain joins TRBV7-9 to TRBJ1-2, with 11 bases lining up with TRBD1. Trimming at V came to 9 bases and at J to 1 base, leaving 16 bases not matched to a gene. The CDR3 length is 18 residues. Germline values: CDR1 SEHNR, CDR2 FQNEAQ (reference sequence). The CDR3 DNA reads as TGTGCCAGTGCACCGGGACAGGGGGTTTCCCGGATTAACTATGGCTACACCTTC. Its protein product is CASAPGQGVSRINYGYTF.

As to this clone: Germline is not matched at one junction end, which may reflect a read error. The chain links TRBV27 to TRBJ2-7; maybe TRBD2 (6 bases). This CDR3 contains 15 residues. CDR1 is MNHEY and CDR2 is SMNVEV in the germline V gene (reference sequence). The CDR3 DNA reads as TGTGCCAGCCGTTTAGAGTGGGACTCCCGCTACGAGCAGTACTTC. It translates to CASRLEWDSRYEQYF.